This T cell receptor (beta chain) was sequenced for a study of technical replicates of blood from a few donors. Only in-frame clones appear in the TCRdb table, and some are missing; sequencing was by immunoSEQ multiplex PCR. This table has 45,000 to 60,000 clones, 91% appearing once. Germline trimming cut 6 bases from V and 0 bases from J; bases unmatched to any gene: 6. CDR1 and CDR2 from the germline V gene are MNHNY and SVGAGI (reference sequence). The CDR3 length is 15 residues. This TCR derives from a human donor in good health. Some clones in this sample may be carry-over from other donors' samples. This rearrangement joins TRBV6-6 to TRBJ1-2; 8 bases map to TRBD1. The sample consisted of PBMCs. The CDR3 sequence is CASSLIQGANYGYTF. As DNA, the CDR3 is TGTGCCAGCAGCCTCATACAGGGGGCTAACTATGGCTACACCTTC.